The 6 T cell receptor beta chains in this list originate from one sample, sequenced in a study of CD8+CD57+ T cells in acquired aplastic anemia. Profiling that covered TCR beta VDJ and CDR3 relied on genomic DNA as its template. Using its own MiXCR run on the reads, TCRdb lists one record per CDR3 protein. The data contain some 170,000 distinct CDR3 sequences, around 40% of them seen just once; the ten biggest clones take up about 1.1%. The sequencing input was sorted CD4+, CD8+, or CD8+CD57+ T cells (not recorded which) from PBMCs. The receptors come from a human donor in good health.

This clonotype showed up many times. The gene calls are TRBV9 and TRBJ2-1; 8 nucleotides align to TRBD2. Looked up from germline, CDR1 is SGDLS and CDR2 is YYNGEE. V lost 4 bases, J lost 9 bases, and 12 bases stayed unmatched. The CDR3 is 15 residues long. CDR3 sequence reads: CASSFIAGSGGEQFF. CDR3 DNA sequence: TGTGCCAGCAGCTTTATAGCGGGATCGGGAGGTGAGCAGTTCTTC.

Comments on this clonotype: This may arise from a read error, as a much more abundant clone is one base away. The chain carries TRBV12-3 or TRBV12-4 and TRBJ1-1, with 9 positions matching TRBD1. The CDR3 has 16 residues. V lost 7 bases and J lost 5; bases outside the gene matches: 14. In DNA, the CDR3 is TGTGCCAGCACCAAAGCCAACAGGGGGCCGATTACTGAAGCTTTCTTT. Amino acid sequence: CASTKANRGPITEAFF.

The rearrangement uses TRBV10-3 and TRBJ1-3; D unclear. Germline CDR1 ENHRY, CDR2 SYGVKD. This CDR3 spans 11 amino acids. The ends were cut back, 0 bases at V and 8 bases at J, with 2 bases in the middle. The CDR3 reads CAISESDTIYF. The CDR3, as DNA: TGTGCCATCAGTGAGTCGGACACCATATATTTT.

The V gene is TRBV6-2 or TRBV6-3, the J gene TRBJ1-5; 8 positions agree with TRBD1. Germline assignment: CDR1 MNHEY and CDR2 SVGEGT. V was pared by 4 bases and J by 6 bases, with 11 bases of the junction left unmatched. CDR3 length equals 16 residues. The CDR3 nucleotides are TGTGCCAGCAGTTTTATCACAGGGGGAGGAGGTCAGCCCCAGCATTTT. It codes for CASSFITGGGGQPQHF.

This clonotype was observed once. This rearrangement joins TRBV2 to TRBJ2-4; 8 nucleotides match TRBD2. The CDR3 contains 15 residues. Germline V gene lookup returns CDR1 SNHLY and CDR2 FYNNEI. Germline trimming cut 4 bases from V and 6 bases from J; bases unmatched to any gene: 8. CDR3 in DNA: TGTGCCAGCAGTGCCCTGCGGGGGGTCGGAAACATTCAGTACTTC. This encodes CASSALRGVGNIQYF.

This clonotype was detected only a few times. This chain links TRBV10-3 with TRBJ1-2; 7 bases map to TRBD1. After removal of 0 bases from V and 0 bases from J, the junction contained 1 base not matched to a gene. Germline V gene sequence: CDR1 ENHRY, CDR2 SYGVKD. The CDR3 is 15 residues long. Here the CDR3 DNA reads TGTGCCATCAGTGAGTCGGACAGGCCTAACTATGGCTACACCTTC. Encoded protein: CAISESDRPNYGYTF.